Sequencing of this TCR beta chain was carried out in a study of breast tumors, draining lymph nodes, adjacent tissues. Study-level points and caveats: Tumor TCR diversity was below lymph nodes but above nontumor tissue. Tumor and nontumor repertoires were significantly more similar in luminal-like than in basal-like breast cancer.

Worth noting for this clonotype: Its antigen is unknown.

A single record per CDR3 protein comes from TCRdb applying MiXCR to the multiplex PCR reads. The sample shows about 19,000 distinct CDR3 sequences, roughly 44% of them seen only once. Germline V gives CDR1 ENHRY, CDR2 SYGVKD. Trimming removed 10 bases from V and 0 bases from J; junction bases left unmatched: 6. The CDR3 is 13 residues long. This chain uses TRBV10-3 with TRBJ2-7; 7 bases agree with TRBD1. The source of this sequence is a female donor with breast cancer. Some clones in this sample may be carry-over from other donors' samples. Sequenced material: breast tumor tissue. The CDR3 protein is CATWDSTSYEQYF. The CDR3 nucleotides are TGTGCCACCTGGGACAGCACCTCCTACGAGCAGTACTTC.